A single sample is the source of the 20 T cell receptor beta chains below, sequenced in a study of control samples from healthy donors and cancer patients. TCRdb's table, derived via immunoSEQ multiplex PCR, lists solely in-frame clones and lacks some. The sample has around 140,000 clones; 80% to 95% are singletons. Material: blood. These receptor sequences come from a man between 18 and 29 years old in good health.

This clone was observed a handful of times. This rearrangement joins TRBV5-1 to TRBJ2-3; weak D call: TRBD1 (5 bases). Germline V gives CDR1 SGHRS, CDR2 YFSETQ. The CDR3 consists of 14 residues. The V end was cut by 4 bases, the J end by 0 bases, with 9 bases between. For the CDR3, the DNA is TGCGCCAGCAGCGTGACAGCTAGCACAGATACGCAGTATTTT. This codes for CASSVTASTDTQYF.

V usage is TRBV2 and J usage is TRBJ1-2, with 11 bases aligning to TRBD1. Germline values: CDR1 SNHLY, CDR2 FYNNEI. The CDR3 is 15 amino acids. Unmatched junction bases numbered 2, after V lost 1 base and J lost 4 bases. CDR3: CASSEGTGGGYGYTF. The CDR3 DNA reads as TGTGCCAGCAGTGAAGGGACAGGGGGCGGCTATGGCTACACCTTC.

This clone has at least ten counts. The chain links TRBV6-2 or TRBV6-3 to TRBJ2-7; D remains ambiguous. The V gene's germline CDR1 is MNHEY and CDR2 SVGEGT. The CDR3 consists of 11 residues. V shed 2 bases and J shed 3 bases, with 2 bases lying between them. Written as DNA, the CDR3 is TGTGCCAGCAGTTACATCTACGAGCAGTACTTC. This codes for CASSYIYEQYF.

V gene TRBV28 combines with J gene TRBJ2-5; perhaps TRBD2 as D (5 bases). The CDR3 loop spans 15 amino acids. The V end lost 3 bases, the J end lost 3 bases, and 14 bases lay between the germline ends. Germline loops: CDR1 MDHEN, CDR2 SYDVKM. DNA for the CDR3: TGTGCCAGCAGTTTCCGACTACTCAAGGAAGAGACCCAGTACTTC. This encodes CASSFRLLKEETQYF.

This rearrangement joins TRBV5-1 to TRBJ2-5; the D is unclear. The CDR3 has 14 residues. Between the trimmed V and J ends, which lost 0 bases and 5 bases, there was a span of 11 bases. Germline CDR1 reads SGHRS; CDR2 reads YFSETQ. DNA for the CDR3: TGCGCCAGCAGCTTGGAAGTGTTTTACGAGACCCAGTACTTC. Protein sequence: CASSLEVFYETQYF.

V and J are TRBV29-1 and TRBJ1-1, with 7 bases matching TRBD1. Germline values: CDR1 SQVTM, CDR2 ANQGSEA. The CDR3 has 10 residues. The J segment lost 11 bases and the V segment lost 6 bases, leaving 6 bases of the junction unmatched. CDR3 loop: CSVFTGQAFF. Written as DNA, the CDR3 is TGCAGCGTATTTACGGGACAGGCTTTCTTT.

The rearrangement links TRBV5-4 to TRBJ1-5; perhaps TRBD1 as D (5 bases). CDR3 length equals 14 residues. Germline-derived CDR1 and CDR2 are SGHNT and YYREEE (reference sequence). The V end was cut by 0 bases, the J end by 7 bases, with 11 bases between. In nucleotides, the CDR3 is TGTGCCAGCAGCTTGGGGGGGGAAGGGCAGCCCCAGCATTTT. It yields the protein CASSLGGEGQPQHF.

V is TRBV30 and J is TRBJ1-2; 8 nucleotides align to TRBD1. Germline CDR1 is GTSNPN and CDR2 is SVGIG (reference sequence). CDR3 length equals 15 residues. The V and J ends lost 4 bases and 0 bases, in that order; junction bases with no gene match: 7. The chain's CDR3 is CAWKLNRGSNYGYTF. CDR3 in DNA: TGTGCCTGGAAATTGAACAGGGGGTCTAACTATGGCTACACCTTC. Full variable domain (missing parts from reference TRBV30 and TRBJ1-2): SQTIHQWPATLVQPVGSPLSLECTVEGTSNPNLYWYRQAAGRGLQLLFYSVGIGQISSEVPQNLSASRPQDRQFILSSKKLLLSDSGFYLCAWKLNRGSNYGYTFGSGTRLTVV.

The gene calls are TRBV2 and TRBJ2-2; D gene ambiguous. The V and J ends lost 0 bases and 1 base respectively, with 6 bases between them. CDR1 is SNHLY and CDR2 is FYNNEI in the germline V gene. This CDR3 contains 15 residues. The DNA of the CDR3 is TGTGCCAGCAGTGAAGCTTTCAAGAACACCGGGGAGCTGTTTTTT. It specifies CASSEAFKNTGELFF.

The CDR3 bases are TGTGCCAGCAGCTTAACCGGGACGACGATTGAGCAGTTCTTC. Translating gives CASSLTGTTIEQFF. The V gene is TRBV7-3, the J gene TRBJ2-1; possibly TRBD1 or TRBD2 for D (5 bases each). This CDR3 region has 14 residues. Trimming left V 0 bases short and J 9 bases short, with 12 bases between. CDR1 is SGHTA and CDR2 is FQGTGA in the germline V gene.

The CDR3 DNA sequence: TGTGCCAGCGGACGACTAGCGGGGTCGACCTTGGTCCGTGTAAGGGAGCAGTACTTC. Residues: CASGRLAGSTLVRVREQYF. The J gene is TRBJ2-7, the V gene TRBV11-2; 11 nucleotides agree with TRBD2. The V gene's germline CDR1 is SGHAT and CDR2 FQNNGV. CDR3 length equals 19 residues. After removal of 8 bases from V and 7 bases from J, the junction contained 25 bases not matched to a gene.

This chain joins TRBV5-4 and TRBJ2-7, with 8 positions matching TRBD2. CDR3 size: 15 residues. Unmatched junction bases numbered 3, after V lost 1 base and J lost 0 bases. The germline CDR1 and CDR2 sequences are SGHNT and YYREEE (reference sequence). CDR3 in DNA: TGTGCCAGCAGCTTGTCAGGGACTAGCTCCTACGAGCAGTACTTC. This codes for CASSLSGTSSYEQYF.

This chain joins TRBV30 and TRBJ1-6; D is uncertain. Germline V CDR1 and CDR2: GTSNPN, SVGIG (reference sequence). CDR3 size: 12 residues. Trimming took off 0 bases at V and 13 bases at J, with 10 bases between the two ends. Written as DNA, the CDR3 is TGTGCCTGGAGTGTACACGGAGGGCCCCTCCACTTT. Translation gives CAWSVHGGPLHF.

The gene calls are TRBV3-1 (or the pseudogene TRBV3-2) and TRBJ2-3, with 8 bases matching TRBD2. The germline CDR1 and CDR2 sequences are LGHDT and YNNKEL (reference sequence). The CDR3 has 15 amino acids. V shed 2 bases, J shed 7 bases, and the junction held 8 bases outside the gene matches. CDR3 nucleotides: TGTGCCAGCAGCCAAATGGCGGGGGGCCGGAATACGCAGTATTTT. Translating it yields CASSQMAGGRNTQYF.

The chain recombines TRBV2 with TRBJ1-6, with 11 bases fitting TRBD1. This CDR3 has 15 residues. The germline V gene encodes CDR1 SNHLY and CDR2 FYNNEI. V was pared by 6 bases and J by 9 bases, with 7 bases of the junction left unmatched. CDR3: CASRAGQGASSPLHF. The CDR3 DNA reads TGTGCCAGCAGGGCCGGACAGGGGGCTAGTTCACCCCTCCACTTT.

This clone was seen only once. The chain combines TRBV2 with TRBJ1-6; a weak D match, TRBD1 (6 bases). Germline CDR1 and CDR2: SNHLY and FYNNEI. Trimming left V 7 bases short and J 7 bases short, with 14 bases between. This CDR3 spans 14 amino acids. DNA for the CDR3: TGTGCCAGCAACCAGGGGAGTTCCAATTCACCCCTCCACTTT. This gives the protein CASNQGSSNSPLHF.

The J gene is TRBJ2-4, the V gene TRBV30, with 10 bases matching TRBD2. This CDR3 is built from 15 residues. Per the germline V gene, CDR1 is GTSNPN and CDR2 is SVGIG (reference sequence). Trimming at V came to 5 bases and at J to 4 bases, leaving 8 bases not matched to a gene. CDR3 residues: CAWVKPGLAKNIQYF. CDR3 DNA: TGTGCCTGGGTAAAACCGGGACTAGCGAAAAACATTCAGTACTTC.

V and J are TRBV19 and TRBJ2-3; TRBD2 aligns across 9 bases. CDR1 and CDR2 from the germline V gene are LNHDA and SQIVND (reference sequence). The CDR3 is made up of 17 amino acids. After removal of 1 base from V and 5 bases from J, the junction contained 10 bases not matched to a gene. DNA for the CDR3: TGTGCCAGTAGTATAGGCCAGACTAGCGGCGGGGGAGATACGCAGTATTTT. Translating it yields CASSIGQTSGGGDTQYF.

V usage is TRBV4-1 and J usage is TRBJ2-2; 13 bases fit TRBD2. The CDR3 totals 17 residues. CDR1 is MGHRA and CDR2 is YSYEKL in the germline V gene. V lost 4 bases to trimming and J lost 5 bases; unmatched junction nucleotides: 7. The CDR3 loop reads CASSPDQTSGGTGELFF. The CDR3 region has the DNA TGCGCCAGCAGCCCGGACCAGACTAGCGGGGGGACCGGGGAGCTGTTTTTT.

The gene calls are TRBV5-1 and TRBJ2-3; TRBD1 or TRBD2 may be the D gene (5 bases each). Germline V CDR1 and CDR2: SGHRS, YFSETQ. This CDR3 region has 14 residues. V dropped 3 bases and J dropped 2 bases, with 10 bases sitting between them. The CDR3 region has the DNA TGCGCCAGCAGCTCGGGGCAGGTCACAGATACGCAGTATTTT. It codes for CASSSGQVTDTQYF.